A selection of T cell receptor beta chains follows, all from one sample in a study of TIL therapy for anti-PD-1-resistant metastatic lung cancer. Some clones are missing from TCRdb's copy, which holds only in-frame ones; the method was immunoSEQ multiplex PCR. This table holds roughly 26,000 clones, 55% to 75% found once. Sequencing was performed on tumor tissue, taken at baseline. The source of these receptors is a person aged 25-85 years with non-small cell lung cancer. Both conserved end residues are part of each CDR3. A D gene is named only where the DNA matches it firmly. For some rows the clone size is stated as once, few or many, or as a class when expanded; others skip it.

>TRBJ2-7|-|TRBD1|TRBV4-3
CASSQEWYGTGPGYEQYF
TGCGCCAGCAGCCAAGAATGGTACGGGACAGGCCCGGGGTACGAGCAGTACTTC
>TRBJ2-5|-|TRBD2|TRBV11-3
CASRLAGQETQYF
TGTGCCAGCCGACTAGCGGGGCAAGAGACCCAGTACTTC
>TRBJ1-5|-|-|TRBV6-6
CASSYSDGPGNQPQHF
TGTGCCAGCAGTTACTCCGACGGGCCGGGCAATCAGCCCCAGCATTTT
>TRBJ1-2|-|TRBD1|TRBV5-1
CASSLTGGAYGYTF
TGCGCCAGCAGCTTGACAGGGGGGGCCTATGGCTACACCTTC
>TRBJ2-5|few|-|TRBV19
CASNFGVGETQYF
TGTGCCAGTAATTTTGGAGTGGGAGAGACCCAGTACTTC
>TRBJ2-7|-|-|TRBV18
CASSPPARTYEQYF
TGTGCCAGCTCACCACCGGCCAGGACCTACGAGCAGTACTTC
>TRBJ2-3|-|TRBD1|TRBV6-5
CASRRDREVGDTQYF
TGTGCCAGCAGGAGGGACAGGGAGGTTGGGGATACGCAGTATTTT
>TRBJ2-3|-|-|TRBV4-2
CASSQAPGEYDTQYF
TGTGCCAGCAGCCAAGCCCCCGGGGAATACGATACGCAGTATTTT
>TRBJ2-5|-|TRBD2|TRBV19
CASSSERGFQETQYF
TGTGCCAGTAGTTCCGAGCGGGGGTTCCAAGAGACCCAGTACTTC
>TRBJ1-4|few|-|TRBV5-1
CASSLGLHNEKLFF
TGCGCCAGCAGCTTGGGCCTACATAATGAAAAACTGTTTTTT
>TRBJ1-6|-|-|TRBV4-3
CASSQDEPGKSPLHF
TGCGCCAGCAGCCAAGATGAGCCAGGGAAATCACCCCTCCACTTT
>TRBJ2-3|-|TRBD2|TRBV5-1
CASSLEGIAGGRDTQYF
TGCGCCAGCAGCTTGGAAGGAATTGCGGGGGGGCGAGATACGCAGTATTTT
>TRBJ1-2|-|TRBD1|TRBV5-1
CASSFGATGDYGYTF
TGCGCCAGCAGCTTTGGAGCAACAGGGGACTATGGCTACACCTTC
>TRBJ1-2|-|-|TRBV4-3
CASSQSLNNYGYTF
TGCGCCAGCAGCCAATCGTTAAATAACTATGGCTACACCTTC
>TRBJ1-2|-|-|TRBV29-1
CSVWPPTGAPNYGYTF
TGCAGCGTATGGCCCCCTACCGGGGCGCCCAACTACGGCTACACCTTC
>TRBJ2-7|-|TRBD2|TRBV30
CAWSGGASGGKDEQYF
TGTGCCTGGAGTGGTGGGGCTAGCGGGGGGAAAGACGAGCAGTACTTC
>TRBJ2-3|-|TRBD2|TRBV9
CASSIIAGPTDTQYF
TGTGCCAGCAGCATAATAGCGGGCCCCACAGATACGCAGTATTTT
>TRBJ1-1|-|-|TRBV5-4
CASSFGTETVNTEAFF
TGTGCCAGCAGCTTTGGGACCGAGACAGTGAACACTGAAGCTTTCTTT
>TRBJ1-5|-|-|TRBV12-2
CASRYRDGDSNQPQHF
TGTGCAAGTCGGTACCGGGACGGTGATAGCAATCAGCCCCAGCATTTT
>TRBJ1-1|-|-|TRBV5-6
CASSWYRANTEAFF
TGTGCCAGCAGCTGGTACAGGGCGAACACTGAAGCTTTCTTT
>TRBJ2-5|-|TRBD1|TRBV5-6
CASSSFGDRSQETQYF
TGTGCCAGCAGCTCCTTCGGGGACAGGAGCCAAGAGACCCAGTACTTC
>TRBJ2-5|-|TRBD2|TRBV11-2
CASSPSGGIQETQYF
TGTGCCAGCAGCCCCAGCGGGGGGATACAAGAGACCCAGTACTTC
>TRBJ1-1|-|-|TRBV7-3
CASKVSQETEAFF
TGTGCCAGCAAGGTCAGCCAAGAGACTGAAGCTTTCTTT
>TRBJ2-3|-|-|TRBV5-6
CASSSLLQTSTDTQYF
TGTGCCAGCAGCTCGCTACTCCAAACTAGCACAGATACGCAGTATTTT
>TRBJ1-1|-|-|TRBV5-1
CASSLALLRENTEAFF
TGCGCCAGCAGCTTGGCCCTGCTGAGGGAGAACACTGAAGCTTTCTTT
>TRBJ2-1|-|-|TRBV2
CASSEGGHYNEQFF
TGTGCCAGCAGTGAGGGGGGGCACTACAATGAGCAGTTCTTC
>TRBJ2-3|-|-|TRBV11-2
CASSAFGRFTDTQYF
TGTGCCAGCAGCGCGTTTGGCAGGTTCACAGATACGCAGTATTTT
>TRBJ1-1|once|-|TRBV5-1
CASSLALQGGTEAFF
TGCGCCAGCAGCTTGGCCCTACAGGGAGGCACTGAAGCTTTCTTT
>TRBJ1-2|-|-|TRBV6-5
CASSYGGQPYGYTF
TGTGCCAGCAGTTACGGTGGGCAACCCTATGGCTACACCTTC
>TRBJ1-2|-|-|TRBV7-9
CASSLEAGRFGGYTF
TGTGCCAGCAGCTTAGAGGCAGGGCGTTTCGGTGGCTACACCTTC
>TRBJ2-1|-|-|TRBV6-5
CASSYSGLEGDEQFF
TGTGCCAGCAGTTACTCGGGACTTGAAGGTGATGAGCAGTTCTTC
>TRBJ1-1|few|-|TRBV18
CASSPSSGDRVNTEAFF
TGTGCCAGCTCACCAAGTTCAGGGGATCGCGTGAACACTGAAGCTTTCTTT
>TRBJ2-1|-|TRBD1|TRBV25-1
CASSDPGTGGRQFF
TGTGCCAGCAGTGACCCCGGGACAGGGGGGCGGCAGTTCTTC
>TRBJ1-1|few|-|TRBV27
CASRRVANTEAFF
TGTGCCAGCAGAAGGGTCGCAAACACTGAAGCTTTCTTT
>TRBJ1-1|-|-|TRBV10-3
CATKDTQREAFF
TGTGCCACCAAAGACACTCAGAGGGAAGCTTTCTTT
>TRBJ2-5|-|-|TRBV5-4
CASSSGGTQETQYF
TGTGCCAGCAGTTCAGGGGGGACTCAAGAGACCCAGTACTTC
>TRBJ2-7|-|TRBD1|TRBV15
CATSEGQGGYEQYF
TGTGCCACCAGCGAGGGACAGGGGGGCTACGAGCAGTACTTC
>TRBJ2-5|-|-|TRBV5-1
CASSSGDSPKETQYF
TGCGCCAGCAGTTCTGGCGATAGCCCTAAAGAGACCCAGTACTTC
>TRBJ1-4|-|-|TRBV9
CASSVAPGTVLEKLFF
TGTGCCAGCAGCGTCGCTCCCGGGACTGTCCTTGAAAAACTGTTTTTT
>TRBJ1-5|-|-|TRBV18
CASSPDGGGNQPQHF
TGTGCCAGCTCACCCGACGGGGGCGGCAATCAGCCCCAGCATTTT